Detailed here is one T cell receptor beta chain. Profiling relied on immunoSEQ multiplex PCR, and the TCRdb table lists in-frame clones only, not all of them. Seen here are under 250,000 clones, 80% to 90% observed once, and the top ten hold 11%. These data come from a study of blood T cell repertoires in COVID-19. Germline V lookup: CDR1 MNHEY, CDR2 SMNVEV (reference sequence). This CDR3 is built from 18 residues. Trimming at V came to 6 bases and at J to 1 base, leaving 14 bases not matched to a gene. The TCR originated in a man aged 45-60 years with COVID-19, enrolled during active disease. The source material was peripheral blood. V is TRBV27 and J is TRBJ2-3, with 9 bases lining up with TRBD2. In DNA, the CDR3 is TGTGCCAGCAGCCCGACTAGCGGTACTCCCTTCGGCACAGATACGCAGTATTTT. Amino acid sequence: CASSPTSGTPFGTDTQYF.